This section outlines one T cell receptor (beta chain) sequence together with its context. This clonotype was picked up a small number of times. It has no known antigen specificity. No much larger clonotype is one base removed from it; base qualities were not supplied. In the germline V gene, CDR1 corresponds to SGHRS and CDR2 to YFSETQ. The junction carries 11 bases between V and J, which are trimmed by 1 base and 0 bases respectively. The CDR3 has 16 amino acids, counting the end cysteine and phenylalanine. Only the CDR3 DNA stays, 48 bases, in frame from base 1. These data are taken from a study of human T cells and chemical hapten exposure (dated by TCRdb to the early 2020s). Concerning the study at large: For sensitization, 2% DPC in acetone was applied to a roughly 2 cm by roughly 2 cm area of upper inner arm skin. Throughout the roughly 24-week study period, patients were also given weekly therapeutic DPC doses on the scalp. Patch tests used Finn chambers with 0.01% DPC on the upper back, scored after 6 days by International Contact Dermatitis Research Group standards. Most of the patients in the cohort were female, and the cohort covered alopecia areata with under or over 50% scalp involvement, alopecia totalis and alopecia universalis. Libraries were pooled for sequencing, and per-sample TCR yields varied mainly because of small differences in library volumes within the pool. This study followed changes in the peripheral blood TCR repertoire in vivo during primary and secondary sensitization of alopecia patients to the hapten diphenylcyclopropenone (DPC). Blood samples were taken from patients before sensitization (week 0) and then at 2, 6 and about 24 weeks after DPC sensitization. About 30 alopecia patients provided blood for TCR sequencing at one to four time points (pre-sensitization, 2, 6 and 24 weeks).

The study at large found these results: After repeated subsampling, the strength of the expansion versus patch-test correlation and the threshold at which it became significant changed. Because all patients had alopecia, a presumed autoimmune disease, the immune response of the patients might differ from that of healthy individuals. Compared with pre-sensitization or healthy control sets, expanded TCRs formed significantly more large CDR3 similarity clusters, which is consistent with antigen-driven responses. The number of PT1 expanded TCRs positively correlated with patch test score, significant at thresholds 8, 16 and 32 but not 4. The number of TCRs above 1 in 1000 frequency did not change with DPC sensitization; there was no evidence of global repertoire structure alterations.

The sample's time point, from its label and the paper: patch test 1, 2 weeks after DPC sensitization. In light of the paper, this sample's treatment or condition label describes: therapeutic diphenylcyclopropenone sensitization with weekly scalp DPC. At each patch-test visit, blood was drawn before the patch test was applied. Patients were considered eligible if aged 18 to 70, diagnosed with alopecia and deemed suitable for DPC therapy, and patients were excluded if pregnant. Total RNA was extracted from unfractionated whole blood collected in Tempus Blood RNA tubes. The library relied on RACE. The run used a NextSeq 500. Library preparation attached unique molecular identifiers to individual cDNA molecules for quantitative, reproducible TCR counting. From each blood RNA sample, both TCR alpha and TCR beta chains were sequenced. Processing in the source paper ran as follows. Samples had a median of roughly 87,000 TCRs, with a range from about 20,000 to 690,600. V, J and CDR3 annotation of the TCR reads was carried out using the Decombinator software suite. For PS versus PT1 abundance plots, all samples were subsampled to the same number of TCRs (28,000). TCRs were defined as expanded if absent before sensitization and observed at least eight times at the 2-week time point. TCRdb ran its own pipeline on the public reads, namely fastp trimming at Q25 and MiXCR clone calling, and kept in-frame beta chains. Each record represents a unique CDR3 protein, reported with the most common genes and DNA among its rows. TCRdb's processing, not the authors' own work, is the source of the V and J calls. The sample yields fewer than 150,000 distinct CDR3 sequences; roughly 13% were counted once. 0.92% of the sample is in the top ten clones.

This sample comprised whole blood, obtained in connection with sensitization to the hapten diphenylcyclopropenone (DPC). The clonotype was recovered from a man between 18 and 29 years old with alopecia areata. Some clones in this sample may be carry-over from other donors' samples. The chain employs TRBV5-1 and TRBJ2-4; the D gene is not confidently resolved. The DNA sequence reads TGCGCCAGCAGCTTGACGGTGAACCCAGCCAAAAACATTCAGTACTTC. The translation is CASSLTVNPAKNIQYF.